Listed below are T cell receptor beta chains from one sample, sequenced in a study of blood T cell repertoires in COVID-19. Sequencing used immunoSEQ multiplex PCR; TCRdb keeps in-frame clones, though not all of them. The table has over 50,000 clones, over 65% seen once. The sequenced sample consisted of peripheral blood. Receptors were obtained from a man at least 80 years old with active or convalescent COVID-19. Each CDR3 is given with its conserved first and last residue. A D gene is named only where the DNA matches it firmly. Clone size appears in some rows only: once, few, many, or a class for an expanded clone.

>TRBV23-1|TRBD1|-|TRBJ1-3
TGCGCCAGCACTCCTCTTCCGACAGGGGTAGGAAACACCATATATTTT
CASTPLPTGVGNTIYF
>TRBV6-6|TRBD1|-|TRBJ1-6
TGTGCCAGCAGATCCGACAGGGGGCAATTTAATTCACCCCTCCACTTT
CASRSDRGQFNSPLHF
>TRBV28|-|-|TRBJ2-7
TGTGCCAGCAGGGACTACTCCTACGAGCAGTACTTC
CASRDYSYEQYF
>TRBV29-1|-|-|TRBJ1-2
TGCAGCGTTTTGAGAAATGGCTACACCTTC
CSVLRNGYTF
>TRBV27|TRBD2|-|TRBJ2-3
TGTGCCAGCAGTTACGATACTAGCGGGAGGCCCACAGATACGCAGTATTTT
CASSYDTSGRPTDTQYF
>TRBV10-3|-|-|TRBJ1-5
TGTGCCACCCAGGAAAATGATAGCAATCAGCCCCAGCATTTT
CATQENDSNQPQHF
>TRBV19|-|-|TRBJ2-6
TGTGCCAGTGATAACGGACTAATCTCTGGGGCCAACGTCCTGACTTTC
CASDNGLISGANVLTF
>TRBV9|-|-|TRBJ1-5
TGTGCCAGCAGCCCTACCGGGGTAGGAAATCAGCCCCAGCATTTT
CASSPTGVGNQPQHF
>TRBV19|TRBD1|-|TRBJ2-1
TGTGCCAGCACAAAAGGGGTGCCGGGACAGGGAGTTGTCGGTGAGCAGTTCTTC
CASTKGVPGQGVVGEQFF
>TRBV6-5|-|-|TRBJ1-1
TGTGCCAGCAGCTACAATGCAGTACTGAACACTGAAGCTTTCTTT
CASSYNAVLNTEAFF
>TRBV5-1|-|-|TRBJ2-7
TGCGCCAGCAGCCCGCTTAACTACGTCGGCTGGGAGCAGTACTTC
CASSPLNYVGWEQYF
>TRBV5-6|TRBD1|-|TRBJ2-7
TGTGCCAGCAGCTTGGCCAAGGCACAGGGGCCCTACGAGCAGTACTTC
CASSLAKAQGPYEQYF
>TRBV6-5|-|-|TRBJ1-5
TGTGCCAGCAGCCCACGGGGACTTCATCAGCCCCAGCATTTT
CASSPRGLHQPQHF
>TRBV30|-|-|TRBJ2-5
TGTGCCTGGAGTGGTTTCGGGAGTGGAGAGACCCAGTACTTC
CAWSGFGSGETQYF
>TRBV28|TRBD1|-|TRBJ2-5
TGTGCCAGCAACTCCAAGGGACAGGGAGGGGGAGAGACCCAGTACTTC
CASNSKGQGGGETQYF
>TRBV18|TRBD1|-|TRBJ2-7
TGTGCCAGCTCACGGGGACAGGACTCCTACGAGCAGTACTTC
CASSRGQDSYEQYF
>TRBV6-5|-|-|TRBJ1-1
TGTGCCAGCAGCTTACAGGTTATGAACACTGAAGCTTTCTTT
CASSLQVMNTEAFF
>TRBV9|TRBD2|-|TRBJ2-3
TGTGCCAGCAGCGACAGCGGGGGGGCCTCGGATACGCAGTATTTT
CASSDSGGASDTQYF
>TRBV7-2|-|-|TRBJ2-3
TGTGCCAGCGGCACGCCGGGGGATACGCAGTATTTT
CASGTPGDTQYF
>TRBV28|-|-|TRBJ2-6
TGTGCCAGCCGCGAGGGCCCTGGGGCCAACGTCCTGACTTTC
CASREGPGANVLTF
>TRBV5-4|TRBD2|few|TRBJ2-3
TGTGCCAGCAGCCAGGGACTAGCGGGACGAAATACGCAGTATTTT
CASSQGLAGRNTQYF
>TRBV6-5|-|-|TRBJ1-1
TGTGCCAGCAGTTATGGTGACACGAGAGCAAAAGCTTTCTTT
CASSYGDTRAKAFF
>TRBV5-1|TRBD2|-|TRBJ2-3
TGCGCCAGCAGCTCAAGCGGGGGGGAATGGGATACGCAGTATTTT
CASSSSGGEWDTQYF
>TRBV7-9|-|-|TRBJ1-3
TGTGCCACACTTCCGGGGGACTCTGGAAACACCATATATTTT
CATLPGDSGNTIYF
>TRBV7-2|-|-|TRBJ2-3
TGTGCCAGCAGCTTAGTAGGCACAGATACGCAGTATTTT
CASSLVGTDTQYF
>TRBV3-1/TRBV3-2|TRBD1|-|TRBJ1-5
TGTGCCAGCAGCCAAGATACGACAGGGAATCAGCCCCAGCATTTT
CASSQDTTGNQPQHF
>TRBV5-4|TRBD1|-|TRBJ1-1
TGTGCCAGCAGCTCGGGACAGGTGGTGAACACTGAAGCTTTCTTT
CASSSGQVVNTEAFF
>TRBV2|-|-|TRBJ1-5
TGTGCCAGCACGGGGTCCCTCTACGCGGATACCAATCAGCCCCAGCATTTT
CASTGSLYADTNQPQHF
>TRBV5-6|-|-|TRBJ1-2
TGTGCCAGCAGCTTGAACAGAGCCTATGGCTACACCTTC
CASSLNRAYGYTF
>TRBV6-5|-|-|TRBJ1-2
TGTGCCAGCAGTTACTCGGACGGAGGTATGAGTGGCTACACCTTC
CASSYSDGGMSGYTF
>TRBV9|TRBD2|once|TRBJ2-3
TGTGCCAGCAGCGTAGAACTAGCGGGGATAGCAGATACGCAGTATTTT
CASSVELAGIADTQYF
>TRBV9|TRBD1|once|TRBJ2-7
TGTGCCAGCGCTGATGACAGGGGGTCTTCCGAGCAGTACTTC
CASADDRGSSEQYF
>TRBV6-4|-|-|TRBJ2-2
TGTGCCAGCAGTGATCGAGAGCACACCGGGGAGCTGTTTTTT
CASSDREHTGELFF
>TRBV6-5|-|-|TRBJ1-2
TGTGCCAGCAGAACAGGATCGGGTGGCTACACCTTC
CASRTGSGGYTF
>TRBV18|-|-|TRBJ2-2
TGTGCCAGCTCACCGGGGCAGGGTCGGACCGGGGAGCTGTTTTTT
CASSPGQGRTGELFF
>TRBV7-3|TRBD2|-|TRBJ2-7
TGTGCCAGCAGCTTCCAGCGGGGGGACGAGCAGTACTTC
CASSFQRGDEQYF
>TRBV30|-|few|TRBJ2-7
TGTGCCTGGGCAAACTCCTACGAGCAGTACTTC
CAWANSYEQYF
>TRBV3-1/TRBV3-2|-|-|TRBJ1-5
TGTGCCAGCAGCCAATCGGGGTCACAGCCCCAGCATTTT
CASSQSGSQPQHF
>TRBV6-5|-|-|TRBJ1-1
TGTGCCAGCGGACTCCCGGGGGTGAACACTGAAGCTTTCTTT
CASGLPGVNTEAFF